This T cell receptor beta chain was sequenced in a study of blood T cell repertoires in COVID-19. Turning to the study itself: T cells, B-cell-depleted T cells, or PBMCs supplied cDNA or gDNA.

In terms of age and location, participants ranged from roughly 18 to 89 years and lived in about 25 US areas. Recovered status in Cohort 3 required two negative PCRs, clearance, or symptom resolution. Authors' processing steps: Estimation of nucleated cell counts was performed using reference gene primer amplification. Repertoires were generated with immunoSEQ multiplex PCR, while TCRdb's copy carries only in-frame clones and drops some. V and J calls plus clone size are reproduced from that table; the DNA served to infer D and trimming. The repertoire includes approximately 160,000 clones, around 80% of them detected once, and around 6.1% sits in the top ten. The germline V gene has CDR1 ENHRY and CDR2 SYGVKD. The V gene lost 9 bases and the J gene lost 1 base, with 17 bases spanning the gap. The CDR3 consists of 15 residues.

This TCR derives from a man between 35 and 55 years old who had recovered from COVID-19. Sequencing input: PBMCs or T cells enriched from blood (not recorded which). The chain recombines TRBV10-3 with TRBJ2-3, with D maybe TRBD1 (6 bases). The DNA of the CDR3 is TGTGCCATTCGGATCCGGGACACCGGCACAGATACGCAGTATTTT. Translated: CAIRIRDTGTDTQYF.